This entry describes one T cell receptor beta chain. No antigen is known for it. The template for TCR beta VDJ and CDR3 sequence profiling was genomic DNA. MiXCR, run by TCRdb on the reads, gives a single entry per CDR3 protein. Among under 350,000 distinct CDR3 sequences listed, about three fifths were seen once. The germline V gene encodes CDR1 LNHDA and CDR2 SQIVND (reference sequence). This CDR3 has 12 residues. The V gene lost 7 bases and the J gene lost 5 bases, with 11 bases spanning the gap. By flow cytometry, patients selected for sequencing had shown an expansion of CD8+CD57+ cells. The record originates from a study of CD8+CD57+ T cells in acquired aplastic anemia. About the study: Sorted CD4+ and CD8+ cell DNA averaged around 3 ug. Study-wide findings and caveats: Between the patient and control groups, CD8+ Simpson's diversity did not differ significantly.

Sequenced material: sorted CD4+, CD8+, or CD8+CD57+ T cells (not recorded which) from PBMCs. This TCR derives from a human donor with aplastic anemia. The rearrangement uses TRBV19 and TRBJ2-5; D is unresolved. The CDR3 loop is CASTPRRETQYF. DNA for the CDR3: TGTGCCAGTACCCCCCGAAGGGAGACCCAGTACTTC.